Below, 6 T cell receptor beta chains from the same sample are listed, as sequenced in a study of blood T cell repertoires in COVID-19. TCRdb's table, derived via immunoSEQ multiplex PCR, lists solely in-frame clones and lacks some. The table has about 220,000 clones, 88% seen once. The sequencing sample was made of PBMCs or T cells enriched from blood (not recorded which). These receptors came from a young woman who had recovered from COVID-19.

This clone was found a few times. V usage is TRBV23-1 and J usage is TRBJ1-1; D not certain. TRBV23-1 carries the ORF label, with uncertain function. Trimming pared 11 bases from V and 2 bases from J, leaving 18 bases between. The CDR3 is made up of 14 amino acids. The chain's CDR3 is CAPSDSGPNTEAFF. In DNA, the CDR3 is TGCGCCCCCTCGGACTCTGGACCAAACACTGAAGCTTTCTTT.

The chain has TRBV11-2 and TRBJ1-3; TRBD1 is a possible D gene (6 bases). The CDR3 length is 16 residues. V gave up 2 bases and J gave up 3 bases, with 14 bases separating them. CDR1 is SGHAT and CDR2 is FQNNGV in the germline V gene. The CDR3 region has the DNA TGTGCCAGCAGCTTAATCAGGGGCGCGGGTGGAAACACCATATATTTT. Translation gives CASSLIRGAGGNTIYF.

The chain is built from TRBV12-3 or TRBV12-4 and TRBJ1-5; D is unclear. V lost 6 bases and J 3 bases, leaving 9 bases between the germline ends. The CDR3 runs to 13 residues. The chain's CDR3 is CASRADSNQPQHF. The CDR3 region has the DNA TGTGCCAGCAGAGCAGACTCCAATCAGCCCCAGCATTTT.

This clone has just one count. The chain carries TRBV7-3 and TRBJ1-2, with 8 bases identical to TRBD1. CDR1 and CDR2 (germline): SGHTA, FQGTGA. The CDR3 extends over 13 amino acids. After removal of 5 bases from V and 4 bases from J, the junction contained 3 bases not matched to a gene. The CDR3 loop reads CASSPGTGYGYTF. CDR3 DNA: TGTGCCAGCAGCCCGGGGACAGGCTATGGCTACACCTTC.

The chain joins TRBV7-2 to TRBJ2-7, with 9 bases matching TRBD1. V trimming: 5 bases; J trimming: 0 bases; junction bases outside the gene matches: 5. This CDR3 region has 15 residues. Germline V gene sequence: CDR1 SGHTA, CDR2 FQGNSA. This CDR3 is CASSRDRVSSYEQYF. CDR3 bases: TGTGCCAGCAGCAGGGACAGGGTGAGCTCCTACGAGCAGTACTTC.

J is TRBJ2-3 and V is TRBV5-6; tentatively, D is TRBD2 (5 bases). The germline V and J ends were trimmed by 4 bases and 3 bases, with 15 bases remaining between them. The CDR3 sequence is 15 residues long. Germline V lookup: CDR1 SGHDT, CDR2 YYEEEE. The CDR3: CASSRAEPETDTQYF. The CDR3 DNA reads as TGTGCCAGCAGCCGAGCGGAGCCCGAAACAGATACGCAGTATTTT.